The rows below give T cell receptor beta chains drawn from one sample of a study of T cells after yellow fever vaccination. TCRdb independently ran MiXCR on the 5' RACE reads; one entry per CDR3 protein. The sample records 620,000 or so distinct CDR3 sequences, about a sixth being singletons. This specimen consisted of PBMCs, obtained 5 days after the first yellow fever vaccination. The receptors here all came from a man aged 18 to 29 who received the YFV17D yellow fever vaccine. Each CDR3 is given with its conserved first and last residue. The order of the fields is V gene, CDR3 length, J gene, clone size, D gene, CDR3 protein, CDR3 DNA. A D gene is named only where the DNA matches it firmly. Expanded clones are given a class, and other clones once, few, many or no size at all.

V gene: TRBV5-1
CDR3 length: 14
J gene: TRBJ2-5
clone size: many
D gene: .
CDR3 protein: CASSGGGRGETQYF
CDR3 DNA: TGCGCCAGCAGCGGCGGAGGGCGAGGAGAGACCCAGTACTTC

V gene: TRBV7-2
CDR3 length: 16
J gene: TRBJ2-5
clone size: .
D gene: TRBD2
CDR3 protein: CASSLGPSGGVGTQYF
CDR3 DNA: TGTGCCAGCAGCTTAGGTCCTAGCGGGGGGGTCGGGACCCAGTACTTC

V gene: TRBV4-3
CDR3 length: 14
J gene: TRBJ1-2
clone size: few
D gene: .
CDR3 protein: CASSQDAGLYGYTF
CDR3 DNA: TGCGCCAGCAGCCAAGATGCAGGGCTCTATGGCTACACCTTC

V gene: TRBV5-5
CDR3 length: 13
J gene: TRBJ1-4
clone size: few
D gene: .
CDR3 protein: CASSLDPHEKLFF
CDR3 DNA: TGTGCCAGCAGCTTGGATCCCCATGAAAAACTGTTTTTT

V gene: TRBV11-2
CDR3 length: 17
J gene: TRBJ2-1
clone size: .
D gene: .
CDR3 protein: CASSLTVGPDPNNEQFF
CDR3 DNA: TGTGCCAGCAGCTTAACAGTCGGGCCCGACCCTAACAATGAGCAGTTCTTC

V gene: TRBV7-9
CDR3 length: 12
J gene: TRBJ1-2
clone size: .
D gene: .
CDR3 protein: CASSSRGRGYTF
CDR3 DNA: TGTGCCAGCAGCTCCCGGGGCAGAGGCTACACCTTC

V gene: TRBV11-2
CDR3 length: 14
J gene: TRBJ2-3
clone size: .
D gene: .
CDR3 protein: CASSFSRDADTQYF
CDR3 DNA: TGTGCCAGCAGCTTCTCTAGGGACGCAGATACGCAGTATTTT

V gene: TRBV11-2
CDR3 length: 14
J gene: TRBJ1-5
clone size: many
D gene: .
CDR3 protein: CASSSGLSNQPQHF
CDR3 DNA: TGTGCCAGCAGCTCGGGGCTTAGCAATCAGCCCCAGCATTTT

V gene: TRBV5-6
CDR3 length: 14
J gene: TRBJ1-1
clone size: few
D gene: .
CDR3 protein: CASSYAGVNTEAFF
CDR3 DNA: TGTGCCAGCAGCTACGCTGGGGTGAACACTGAAGCTTTCTTT

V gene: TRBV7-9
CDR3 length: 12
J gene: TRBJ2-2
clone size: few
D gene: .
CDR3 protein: CASRQASGELFF
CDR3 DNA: TGTGCCAGCAGGCAGGCCAGCGGGGAGCTGTTTTTT

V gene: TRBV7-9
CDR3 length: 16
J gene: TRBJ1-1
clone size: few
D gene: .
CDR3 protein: CASIPPHHRGGTEAFF
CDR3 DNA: TGTGCCAGCATCCCCCCTCACCACCGGGGGGGCACTGAAGCTTTCTTT

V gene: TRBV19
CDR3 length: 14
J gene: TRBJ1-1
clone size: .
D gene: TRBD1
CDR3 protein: CASRQAGQGGGAFF
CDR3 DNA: TGTGCCAGTAGGCAAGCCGGACAGGGCGGCGGAGCTTTCTTT

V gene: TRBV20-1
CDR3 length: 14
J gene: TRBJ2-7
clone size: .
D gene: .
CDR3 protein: CSARRDSDSYEQYF
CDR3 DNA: TGCAGTGCTAGGCGGGACAGTGACTCCTACGAGCAGTACTTC

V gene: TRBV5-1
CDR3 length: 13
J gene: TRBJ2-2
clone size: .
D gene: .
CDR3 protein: CASSTATMGELFF
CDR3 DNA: TGCGCCAGCAGCACGGCTACGATGGGGGAGCTGTTTTTT

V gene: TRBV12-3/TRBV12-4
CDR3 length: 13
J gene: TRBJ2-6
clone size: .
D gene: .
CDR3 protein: CASFSSGANVLTF
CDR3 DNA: TGTGCCAGCTTTAGCTCTGGGGCCAACGTCCTGACTTTC

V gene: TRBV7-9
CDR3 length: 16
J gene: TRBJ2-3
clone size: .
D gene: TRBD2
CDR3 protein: CASSNLAGGHADTQYF
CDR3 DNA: TGTGCCAGCAGCAATCTAGCGGGGGGGCACGCAGATACGCAGTATTTT

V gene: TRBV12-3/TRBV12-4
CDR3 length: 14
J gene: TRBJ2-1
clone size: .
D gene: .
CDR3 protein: CASSVYGVGNEQFF
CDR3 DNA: TGTGCCAGCAGTGTCTACGGGGTGGGGAATGAGCAGTTCTTC

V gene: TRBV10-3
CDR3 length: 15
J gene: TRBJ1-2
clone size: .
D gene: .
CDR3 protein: CAISESPREVNGYTF
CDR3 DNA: TGTGCCATCAGTGAGTCGCCAAGGGAGGTAAATGGCTACACCTTC

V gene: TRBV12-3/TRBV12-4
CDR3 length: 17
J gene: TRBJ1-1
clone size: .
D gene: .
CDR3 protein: CASSSLLGRGGYTEAFF
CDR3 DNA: TGTGCCAGCAGTTCCTTGTTGGGCAGGGGAGGATACACTGAAGCTTTCTTT

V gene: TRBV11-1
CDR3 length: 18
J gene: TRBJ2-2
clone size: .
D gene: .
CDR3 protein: CASTRKTGPVRNTGELFF
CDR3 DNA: TGTGCCAGCACCAGAAAGACAGGTCCGGTGAGGAACACCGGGGAGCTGTTTTTT